Below are 26 T cell receptor beta chains sequenced from a single sample in a study of T cell responses to AZD1222 COVID-19 vaccine. TCRdb's copy holds only in-frame clones and misses some; the assay was immunoSEQ multiplex PCR. Of about 140,000 clones in the sample, over 90% are singletons; the top ten hold about 3.7%. The specimen comprised peripheral blood, sampled 28 days after the second AZD1222 dose. The receptors were sampled from an adult who received the AZD1222 COVID-19 vaccine.

The rearrangement uses TRBV6-6 and TRBJ2-5; the match to TRBD1 covers 7 bases. The germline V gene encodes CDR1 MNHNY and CDR2 SVGAGI (reference sequence). The CDR3 is made up of 13 amino acids. The ends lost 2 bases at V and 4 bases at J; junction bases unmatched: 1. The CDR3: CASSYRTGETQYF. The CDR3 DNA is TGTGCCAGCAGTTACAGGACAGGAGAGACCCAGTACTTC.

The chain recombines TRBV7-8 with TRBJ2-1; 7 nucleotides match TRBD2. In germline, CDR1 is SGHVS, CDR2 FQNEAQ. The V segment lost 2 bases and the J segment 4 bases; nucleotides outside the gene matches: 8. There are 16 residues in the CDR3. The CDR3 DNA is TGTGCCAGCAGCTTATCGGGCGGGAGAACTTACAATGAGCAGTTCTTC. Protein sequence: CASSLSGGRTYNEQFF.

V usage is TRBV4-1 and J usage is TRBJ2-6; possible D gene TRBD2, 6 bases. Trimming cost V 1 base and J 2 bases, with 15 bases left between them. The CDR3 spans 18 residues. In germline, CDR1 is MGHRA, CDR2 YSYEKL. In DNA, the CDR3 is TGCGCCAGCAGCCAAGGGGAGGCGTCCGGGGCTGGGGCCAACGTCCTGACTTTC. It encodes CASSQGEASGAGANVLTF.

CDR3 sequence (DNA): TGTGCCAGCTCACCCCTTCAGGGGGCTACTGAAGCTTTCTTT. Protein sequence: CASSPLQGATEAFF. The chain joins TRBV18 to TRBJ1-1, with 8 bases aligning to TRBD1. V lost 3 bases to trimming and J lost 5 bases; unmatched junction nucleotides: 5. This CDR3 spans 14 amino acids. Germline V lookup: CDR1 KGHSH, CDR2 LQKENI.

This clone was observed a single time. The J gene is TRBJ2-1, the V gene TRBV19; 8 bases are shared with TRBD1. Trimming removed 5 bases from V and 7 bases from J; junction bases left unmatched: 13. CDR3 size: 16 residues. Looked up from germline, CDR1 is LNHDA and CDR2 is SQIVND (reference sequence). CDR3 protein: CASSLRRTGSLNEQFF. The CDR3 DNA is TGTGCCAGTAGTCTTAGGAGGACAGGGAGTCTAAATGAGCAGTTCTTC.

This clone was recorded only once. The V and J genes are TRBV6-5 and TRBJ1-1; TRBD1 might be the D (5 bases). Trimming removed 2 bases at V and 5 bases at J, with 6 bases between. In germline, CDR1 is MNHEY, CDR2 SVGAGI. CDR3 length: 12 amino acids. CDR3 region: CASSYAGTEAFF. In nucleotides, the CDR3 is TGTGCCAGCAGTTACGCAGGGACTGAAGCTTTCTTT.

The J gene is TRBJ2-3, the V gene TRBV7-9; TRBD1 matches at 7 bases. Trimming removed 0 bases from V and 6 bases from J; junction bases left unmatched: 12. This CDR3 region has 17 residues. Germline assignment: CDR1 SEHNR and CDR2 FQNEAQ (reference sequence). In DNA form, the CDR3 reads TGTGCCAGCAGCTTAGCGCTACAGGGGAAGGGACGGGATACGCAGTATTTT. Encoded protein: CASSLALQGKGRDTQYF.

For the CDR3, the DNA is TGTGCCAGCAGCTTCGACAGGGGGCCGGGGGAGCAGTACTTC. Amino acids: CASSFDRGPGEQYF. The genes are TRBV7-2 and TRBJ2-7; 10 positions match TRBD1. J gave up 7 bases and V 3 bases, and 6 bases lay outside the gene matches. Germline CDR1 reads SGHTA; CDR2 reads FQGNSA. The CDR3 loop spans 14 amino acids.

The rearrangement uses TRBV9 and TRBJ2-5; D is uncertain. Trimming removed 0 bases at V and 2 bases at J, with 8 bases between. CDR1 and CDR2 (germline): SGDLS, YYNGEE. This CDR3 has 14 residues. The CDR3 here is CASSVETTQETQYF. The CDR3 DNA reads TGTGCCAGCAGCGTAGAAACCACTCAAGAGACCCAGTACTTC.

The chain employs TRBV28 and TRBJ2-3; perhaps TRBD1 as D (5 bases). V was pared by 1 base and J by 6 bases, with 5 bases between. This CDR3 has 12 amino acids. The germline gives CDR1 MDHEN, CDR2 SYDVKM. The CDR3 protein is CASSLSGDTQYF. The CDR3 DNA reads as TGTGCCAGCAGTTTATCAGGGGATACGCAGTATTTT.

In the case of this clone: In the same sample, other DNA sequences code for this CDR3. J is TRBJ1-2 and V is TRBV28; D unresolved. V was cut by 5 bases and J by 2 bases, with 3 bases left in between. Germline CDR1 is MDHEN and CDR2 is SYDVKM. The CDR3 spans 11 residues. The CDR3 spells CASSLNYGYTF. The CDR3 DNA sequence: TGTGCCAGCAGTCTCAACTATGGCTACACCTTC.

This clone has a single count. The V and J genes are TRBV27 and TRBJ2-2; 8 positions agree with TRBD2. The germline CDR1 and CDR2 sequences are MNHEY and SMNVEV (reference sequence). V was clipped by 4 bases and J by 0 bases; unmatched bases: 13. This CDR3 spans 19 amino acids. This CDR3 is CASSSLGRGKVTNTGELFF. The DNA for the CDR3 is TGTGCCAGCAGTTCCCTCGGGAGGGGAAAAGTAACGAACACCGGGGAGCTGTTTTTT.

This chain joins TRBV19 and TRBJ1-1; 10 positions agree with TRBD1. Per germline, CDR1 LNHDA and CDR2 SQIVND (reference sequence). CDR3 size: 22 residues. Unmatched junction bases numbered 24, after V lost 3 bases and J lost 2 bases. The CDR3 region is CASSMMGRIFGTGDRLNTEAFF. CDR3 bases: TGTGCCAGTAGTATGATGGGGAGGATATTTGGGACAGGGGATCGATTAAACACTGAAGCTTTCTTT.

The chain uses TRBV10-3 and TRBJ1-6, with D hard to call. Germline V CDR1 and CDR2: ENHRY, SYGVKD. Trimming took 6 bases from V and 10 from J, leaving 10 bases between them. CDR3 length: 12 residues. The CDR3 DNA is TGTGCCATCAGCGCTGGGGAATCACCCCTCCACTTT. Translating it yields CAISAGESPLHF.

This chain uses TRBV9 with TRBJ2-7, with 8 bases identical to TRBD1. The junction had 4 bases not matched to a gene; V was cut back by 4 bases and J by 1 base. Per the germline V gene, CDR1 is SGDLS and CDR2 is YYNGEE. The CDR3 runs to 14 residues. CDR3 in amino acids: CASSPRQGSYEQYF. CDR3 bases: TGTGCCAGCAGCCCCAGACAGGGGTCCTACGAGCAGTACTTC.

The rearrangement uses TRBV7-9 and TRBJ2-1; 12 bases line up with TRBD2. The germline V gene has CDR1 SEHNR and CDR2 FQNEAQ (reference sequence). There are 15 residues in the CDR3. Germline trimming cut 5 bases from V and 8 bases from J; bases unmatched to any gene: 7. The CDR3 spells CASSRTSGVRDEQFF. CDR3 DNA: TGTGCCAGCAGCAGGACTAGCGGGGTAAGGGATGAGCAGTTCTTC.

The CDR3 bases are TGTGCCAGCAGCCCGGACAGGGATAATTCACCCCTCCACTTT. It yields the protein CASSPDRDNSPLHF. This rearrangement joins TRBV7-9 to TRBJ1-6, with TRBD1 matching 8 bases. The CDR3 runs to 14 residues. V dropped 5 bases and J dropped 5; count of bases not matched to a gene: 2. The germline V gene has CDR1 SEHNR and CDR2 FQNEAQ (reference sequence).

The chain employs TRBV30 and TRBJ1-1; 8 nucleotides match TRBD1. The germline V gene encodes CDR1 GTSNPN and CDR2 SVGIG (reference sequence). The trim removed 0 bases at V and 7 bases at J, leaving 7 bases unmatched. CDR3 length equals 14 residues. CDR3: CAWSVGTGLHEAFF. CDR3 sequence (DNA): TGTGCCTGGAGTGTAGGGACAGGCCTCCATGAAGCTTTCTTT. Using reference TRBV30 and TRBJ1-1 for the parts outside the CDR3, the full variable domain is SQTIHQWPATLVQPVGSPLSLECTVEGTSNPNLYWYRQAAGRGLQLLFYSVGIGQISSEVPQNLSASRPQDRQFILSSKKLLLSDSGFYLCAWSVGTGLHEAFFGQGTRLTVV.

This chain uses TRBV10-2 with TRBJ2-1, with 9 bases lining up with TRBD2. The germline gives CDR1 WSHSY, CDR2 SAAADI. The V and J ends lost 6 bases and 10 bases, in that order; junction bases with no gene match: 1. The CDR3 consists of 11 residues. CDR3 in amino acids: CASRLAGEQFF. The CDR3 bases are TGCGCCAGCAGGCTAGCGGGGGAGCAGTTCTTC.

For the CDR3, the DNA is TGTGCCAGCAGCTGGGGGGGACACGCAACTAATGAAAAACTGTTTTTT. Protein sequence: CASSWGGHATNEKLFF. The J gene is TRBJ1-4, the V gene TRBV7-9; the D gene is possibly TRBD1 (6 bases). The V end lost 4 bases, the J end lost 0 bases, and 12 bases lay between the germline ends. The CDR3 is made up of 16 amino acids. CDR1 is SEHNR, CDR2 FQNEAQ, per germline (reference sequence).

V usage is TRBV7-9 and J usage is TRBJ2-2, with D possibly being TRBD1 (6 bases). Between the trimmed V and J ends, which lost 5 bases and 1 base, there was a span of 14 bases. The CDR3 covers 16 residues. Germline CDR1 SEHNR, CDR2 FQNEAQ (reference sequence). CDR3 in DNA: TGTGCCAGCAGCCCAAAGTGGGGGCTGAACACCGGGGAGCTGTTTTTT. Its protein is CASSPKWGLNTGELFF.

This chain links TRBV3-1 (or the pseudogene TRBV3-2) with TRBJ1-3; the D is unclear. V shed 3 bases and J shed 4 bases, with 1 base lying between them. Germline values: CDR1 LGHDT, CDR2 YNNKEL (reference sequence). The CDR3 is 11 amino acids. Here the CDR3 reads CASSQGNTIYF. The DNA of the CDR3 is TGTGCCAGCAGCCAGGGAAACACCATATATTTT.

The chain carries TRBV19 and TRBJ2-1, with TRBD2 matching 11 bases. V trimming: 8 bases; J trimming: 7 bases; junction bases outside the gene matches: 7. This CDR3 is built from 14 residues. Germline-derived CDR1 and CDR2 are LNHDA and SQIVND (reference sequence). This CDR3 is CASYSGRAPNEQFF. The CDR3 DNA follows: TGTGCCAGTTATAGCGGGAGGGCCCCTAATGAGCAGTTCTTC.

This chain uses TRBV6-6 with TRBJ1-5, with D unresolved. This CDR3 is 15 amino acids long. With 0 bases removed from V and 2 bases from J, the gap between germline ends came to 8 bases. Germline CDR1 MNHNY, CDR2 SVGAGI (reference sequence). The CDR3 DNA sequence: TGTGCCAGCAGTTACTCGAAGGGCGGCAATCAGCCCCAGCATTTT. The encoded protein is CASSYSKGGNQPQHF.

This chain links TRBV29-1 with TRBJ2-3; 10 nucleotides match TRBD1. Per germline, CDR1 SQVTM and CDR2 ANQGSEA. V dropped 4 bases and J dropped 2; count of bases not matched to a gene: 6. This CDR3 is 15 amino acids long. The CDR3 DNA reads TGCAGCGTTGCCACGGGACAGGGGATCACAGATACGCAGTATTTT. It specifies CSVATGQGITDTQYF.

The chain combines TRBV5-6 with TRBJ2-7; the D gene could be TRBD1 or TRBD2 (5 bases each). Trimming removed 5 bases from V and 3 bases from J, with 9 bases in between. Germline lookup yields CDR1 SGHDT and CDR2 YYEEEE. The CDR3 extends over 12 amino acids. CDR3 loop: CASSGDDYEQYF. The DNA of the CDR3 is TGTGCCAGCAGTGGGGACGACTACGAGCAGTACTTC. Based on the CDR3 plus reference TRBV5-6 and TRBJ2-7, the full variable domain is DAGVTQSPTHLIKTRGQQVTLRCSPKSGHDTVSWYQQALGQGPQFIFQYYEEEERQRGNFPDRFSGHQFPNYSSELNVNALLLGDSALYLCASSGDDYEQYFGPGTRLTVT.